What follows are 22 T cell receptor beta chains derived from one specimen sequenced in a study of blood T cell repertoires in COVID-19. Generated by immunoSEQ multiplex PCR, the TCRdb table keeps only in-frame clones and is missing some. The repertoire holds about 61,000 clones, with 91% as singletons. Sample: peripheral blood. Receptors were obtained from a human donor in a cohort sampled during active COVID-19.

The chain is built from TRBV6-5 and TRBJ2-1, with 9 nucleotides matching TRBD2. This CDR3 region has 15 residues. Germline V gene lookup returns CDR1 MNHEY and CDR2 SVGAGI. The trim removed 6 bases at V and 4 bases at J, leaving 7 bases unmatched. CDR3 DNA sequence: TGTGCCAGCAGGCAACTAGCGGGCCTTTACAATGAGCAGTTCTTC. This encodes CASRQLAGLYNEQFF.

The V call is TRBV29-1, the J call TRBJ2-3, with D unresolved. The ends were cut back, 8 bases at V and 0 bases at J, with 15 bases in the middle. CDR1 SQVTM and CDR2 ANQGSEA come from the germline V gene. The length of the CDR3 is 14 residues. The CDR3 reads CSSFPLVSTDTQYF. CDR3 nucleotides: TGCAGCTCCTTCCCGCTAGTAAGCACAGATACGCAGTATTTT.

The gene calls are TRBV14 and TRBJ2-7; TRBD1 might be the D (5 bases). Germline V gene sequence: CDR1 SGHDN, CDR2 FVKESK. Trimming removed 4 bases from V and 5 bases from J, with 15 bases in between. The CDR3 consists of 14 residues. The CDR3 is CASSLRESSDEQYF. Written as DNA, the CDR3 is TGTGCCAGCAGCCTCAGGGAATCATCTGACGAGCAGTACTTC.

The chain has TRBV24-1 and TRBJ2-5, with D hard to call. The V end lost 3 bases, the J end lost 5 bases, and 12 bases lay between the germline ends. This CDR3 region has 14 residues. Germline CDR1 is KGHDR and CDR2 is SFDVKD. In DNA, the CDR3 is TGTGCCACCAGTGATAACCCTCCCCAGGAGACCCAGTACTTC. This gives the protein CATSDNPPQETQYF.

The table lists this clone with a few counts. The gene calls are TRBV6-5 and TRBJ2-3; D gene uncertain. V was pared by 4 bases and J by 2 bases, with 13 bases between. Germline V gene lookup returns CDR1 MNHEY and CDR2 SVGAGI. The CDR3 is 15 residues long. CDR3 loop: CASSSQLSPTDTQYF. The CDR3 DNA reads as TGTGCCAGCAGTTCTCAACTATCCCCCACAGATACGCAGTATTTT.

The table lists this clone with a count of one. This chain connects TRBV6-6 to TRBJ2-1; D might be TRBD2 (5 bases). The germline V gene has CDR1 MNHNY and CDR2 SVGAGI (reference sequence). The CDR3 consists of 14 residues. With 2 bases removed from V and 5 bases from J, the gap between germline ends came to 10 bases. The CDR3 region is CASSYRAGDNEQFF. CDR3 coding DNA: TGTGCCAGCAGTTACCGAGCCGGGGACAATGAGCAGTTCTTC.

The genes are TRBV9 and TRBJ1-1, with 8 nucleotides matching TRBD1. V trimming: 2 bases; J trimming: 8 bases; junction bases outside the gene matches: 5. CDR1 is SGDLS, CDR2 YYNGEE, per germline. The CDR3 totals 13 residues. CDR3 sequence reads: CASSVQGAQEAFF. The DNA for the CDR3 is TGTGCCAGCAGCGTCCAGGGGGCTCAAGAAGCTTTCTTT.

The chain couples TRBV3-1 (or the pseudogene TRBV3-2) to TRBJ1-1, with 7 bases lining up with TRBD1. Per the germline V gene, CDR1 is LGHDT and CDR2 is YNNKEL (reference sequence). The CDR3 runs to 14 residues. Trimming cost V 1 base and J 5 bases; bases outside gene matches: 4. The CDR3 nucleotides read TGTGCCAGCAGCCAAGGACAGGGTTGGACTGAAGCTTTCTTT. Its protein is CASSQGQGWTEAFF.

This sequence joins TRBV3-1 (or the pseudogene TRBV3-2) and TRBJ1-3; the D is unclear. V dropped 6 bases and J dropped 2 bases, with 14 bases sitting between them. CDR3 length: 15 amino acids. Germline assignment: CDR1 LGHDT and CDR2 YNNKEL (reference sequence). CDR3 coding DNA: TGTGCCAGCAGTTGGCCGAGCGGAACTGGAAACACCATATATTTT. Translating it yields CASSWPSGTGNTIYF.

V gene TRBV6-2 or TRBV6-3 combines with J gene TRBJ2-1; no reliable D call. With 5 bases removed from V and 3 bases from J, the gap between germline ends came to 5 bases. The CDR3 runs to 12 residues. Germline V gives CDR1 MNHEY, CDR2 SVGEGT. CDR3 bases: TGTGCCAGCAGTCCCATCTACAATGAGCAGTTCTTC. This sequence encodes CASSPIYNEQFF.

The chain uses TRBV4-1 and TRBJ2-1; TRBD2 matches 14 bases. Germline V CDR1 and CDR2: MGHRA, YSYEKL. The CDR3 covers 15 residues. The V gene end was trimmed by 4 bases and the J gene end by 7 bases; junction bases not matched to a gene: 3. The CDR3 region is CASSPTSGRANEQFF. CDR3 coding DNA: TGCGCCAGCAGCCCGACTAGCGGGAGGGCGAATGAGCAGTTCTTC.

This chain uses TRBV6-5 with TRBJ2-7; 7 bases align to TRBD2. The CDR3 contains 15 residues. The junction had 12 bases not matched to a gene; V was cut back by 8 bases and J by 2 bases. Germline V lookup: CDR1 MNHEY, CDR2 SVGAGI. Written as DNA, the CDR3 is TGTGCCAGCCGCAGGCTAGCGGTAGGAACCTACGAGCAGTACTTC. It encodes CASRRLAVGTYEQYF.

This clone ranks as medium-sized. Other nucleotide sequences from this sample produce the same CDR3. V gene TRBV4-2 combines with J gene TRBJ2-3, with 10 bases identical to TRBD2. V shed 0 bases and J 3 bases; nucleotides not matched to a gene: 6. The CDR3 runs to 17 residues. Looked up from germline, CDR1 is LGHNA and CDR2 is YNFKEQ. CDR3 nucleotide sequence: TGTGCCAGCAGCCAAGATGGAGCGGGGGGGCTGACAGATACGCAGTATTTT. This sequence encodes CASSQDGAGGLTDTQYF.

The CDR3 reads CASSWNVAGGTGELFF. The CDR3 nucleotides read TGCGCCAGCAGCTGGAACGTGGCGGGGGGCACCGGGGAGCTGTTTTTT. The chain carries TRBV5-1 and TRBJ2-2, with 8 bases identical to TRBD2. This CDR3 is 16 amino acids long. Unmatched junction bases numbered 8, after V lost 3 bases and J lost 4 bases. The germline V gene encodes CDR1 SGHRS and CDR2 YFSETQ.

V is TRBV19 and J is TRBJ1-3; D is undetermined. Germline V lookup: CDR1 LNHDA, CDR2 SQIVND (reference sequence). V was clipped by 10 bases and J by 2 bases, with 12 bases between them. This CDR3 is built from 13 residues. DNA for the CDR3: TGTGCCACTGACCGGGGAACTGGAAACACCATATATTTT. This sequence encodes CATDRGTGNTIYF.

The V gene is TRBV11-3, the J gene TRBJ2-4, with a tentative D call TRBD1 (5 bases). Germline CDR1 is SGHNT and CDR2 is YENEEA. The CDR3 contains 17 residues. V was trimmed by 5 bases and J by 3 bases, leaving 20 bases between them. CDR3: CASSLPFLLQGKNIQYF. CDR3 nucleotides: TGTGCCAGCAGCCTACCCTTCCTCCTGCAGGGCAAAAACATTCAGTACTTC.

The chain has TRBV5-4 and TRBJ2-5; 11 bases map to TRBD2. The ends lost 4 bases at V and 3 bases at J; junction bases unmatched: 2. This CDR3 is built from 14 residues. Germline V gene lookup returns CDR1 SGHNT and CDR2 YYREEE (reference sequence). The CDR3 sequence is CASSGGLAEETQYF. The DNA for the CDR3 is TGTGCCAGCAGCGGGGGACTAGCGGAAGAGACCCAGTACTTC.

The chain has TRBV15 and TRBJ2-1; 8 bases line up with TRBD2. V lost 2 bases to trimming and J lost 7 bases; unmatched junction nucleotides: 10. Germline lookup yields CDR1 LNHNV and CDR2 YYDKDF (reference sequence). This CDR3 region has 16 residues. This CDR3 is CATSRTTGLVMNEQFF. The CDR3 DNA sequence: TGTGCCACCAGCAGAACTACGGGACTAGTTATGAATGAGCAGTTCTTC.

V is TRBV24-1 and J is TRBJ2-5; 7 bases map to TRBD2. Per germline, CDR1 KGHDR and CDR2 SFDVKD. J lost 2 bases, V lost 5 bases, and 7 bases had no gene match. CDR3 size: 15 residues. For the CDR3, the DNA is TGTGCCACCAGTGGGGAGGGAGGGAGGCAAGAGACCCAGTACTTC. Its translation: CATSGEGGRQETQYF.

The chain is built from TRBV18 and TRBJ2-3; the D gene is possibly TRBD2 (6 bases). Trimming took off 5 bases at V and 3 bases at J, with 15 bases between the two ends. This CDR3 is 15 amino acids long. Germline V gene data show CDR1 as KGHSH and CDR2 as LQKENI. CDR3: CASSFSLGGTDTQYF. Here the CDR3 DNA reads TGTGCCAGCTCATTTTCCCTCGGGGGAACAGATACGCAGTATTTT.

The CDR3 DNA follows: TGTGCCAGCAGTTACTTGGGACAGGGGCACGGGGAGCTGTTTTTT. Translation gives CASSYLGQGHGELFF. J is TRBJ2-2 and V is TRBV6-5, with 10 bases aligning to TRBD1. The CDR3 consists of 15 residues. J was trimmed by 7 bases and V by 1 base; bases with no gene match: 3. The germline CDR1 and CDR2 sequences are MNHEY and SVGAGI.

V is TRBV5-1 and J is TRBJ1-2; D might be TRBD1 (6 bases). CDR3 length: 13 amino acids. V was trimmed by 0 bases and J by 4 bases, leaving 7 bases between them. The germline CDR1 and CDR2 sequences are SGHRS and YFSETQ. In DNA, the CDR3 is TGCGCCAGCAGCTTGGAGGGGGTCTATGGCTACACCTTC. This encodes CASSLEGVYGYTF.